The 17 T cell receptor beta chains below all came from one sample that was sequenced in a study of blood T cell repertoires in COVID-19. Profiling relied on immunoSEQ multiplex PCR, and the TCRdb table lists in-frame clones only, not all of them. The sample holds around 400,000 clones; roughly 86% are singletons and the top ten take 2% to 2.5%. Sequenced input: peripheral blood. The receptors were gathered from a woman aged 55 to 70 with COVID-19, enrolled during active disease.

This clone was observed a handful of times. This rearrangement joins TRBV2 to TRBJ1-5; 7 nucleotides align to TRBD1. This CDR3 contains 18 residues. V shed 1 base, J shed 0 bases, and the junction held 9 bases outside the gene matches. The germline CDR1 and CDR2 sequences are SNHLY and FYNNEI. CDR3 in amino acids: CASSEVPGGRLSNQPQHF. CDR3 DNA sequence: TGTGCCAGCAGTGAAGTCCCAGGGGGGCGGCTTAGCAATCAGCCCCAGCATTTT.

The rearrangement links TRBV18 to TRBJ1-5; maybe TRBD1 (5 bases). Germline CDR1 and CDR2: KGHSH and LQKENI. Trimming removed 3 bases at V and 4 bases at J, with 13 bases between. CDR3 length: 15 amino acids. The CDR3 coding sequence is TGTGCCAGCTCACCGACAGCAAACCAGAATCAGCCCCAGCATTTT. Protein product: CASSPTANQNQPQHF.

The chain is built from TRBV19 and TRBJ1-2; 7 nucleotides match TRBD1. The CDR3 extends over 14 amino acids. The germline V gene has CDR1 LNHDA and CDR2 SQIVND (reference sequence). The V segment lost 7 bases and the J segment 5 bases; nucleotides outside the gene matches: 10. CDR3 region: CASTPDRVTYGYTF. In DNA form, the CDR3 reads TGTGCCAGTACCCCCGACAGGGTGACATATGGCTACACCTTC. The complete variable domain, with remaining parts taken from reference TRBV19 and TRBJ1-2, reads DGGITQSPKYLFRKEGQNVTLSCEQNLNHDAMYWYRQDPGQGLRLIYYSQIVNDFQKGDIAEGYSVSREKKESFPLTVTSAQKNPTAFYLCASTPDRVTYGYTFGSGTRLTVV.

The rearrangement links TRBV3-1 (or the pseudogene TRBV3-2) to TRBJ1-1; 11 nucleotides align to TRBD1. The CDR3 consists of 15 residues. Per germline, CDR1 LGHDT and CDR2 YNNKEL (reference sequence). Trimming took 4 bases from V and 10 from J; bases not matched to a gene: 11. The CDR3 reads CASSLAGTGGGGAFF. The CDR3 coding sequence is TGTGCCAGCAGCCTAGCCGGGACAGGGGGTGGTGGAGCTTTCTTT.

Only a few counts were recorded for this clone. The V and J genes are TRBV13 and TRBJ2-7; no clear D. This CDR3 region has 14 residues. V was clipped by 0 bases and J by 2 bases, with 8 bases between them. Germline CDR1 PRHDT, CDR2 FYEKMQ (reference sequence). The CDR3 region has the DNA TGTGCCAGCAGCTTAGGCTCTCTAGCCTACGAGCAGTACTTC. Protein sequence: CASSLGSLAYEQYF.

This chain uses TRBV7-9 with TRBJ2-2; 10 bases map to TRBD2. The germline V gene has CDR1 SEHNR and CDR2 FQNEAQ (reference sequence). CDR3 length: 16 residues. The ends lost 5 bases at V and 4 bases at J; junction bases unmatched: 7. CDR3 in DNA: TGTGCCAGCAGCCCCCTAGCGGGGGTGGCCACCGGGGAGCTGTTTTTT. Translation gives CASSPLAGVATGELFF.

The chain links TRBV2 to TRBJ2-1; 7 bases agree with TRBD2. CDR1 is SNHLY and CDR2 is FYNNEI in the germline V gene. The CDR3 extends over 14 amino acids. The V and J ends lost 2 bases and 8 bases, in that order; junction bases with no gene match: 6. CDR3 residues: CASSEFAGVDEQFF. The CDR3 nucleotides read TGTGCCAGCAGTGAATTCGCGGGGGTCGATGAGCAGTTCTTC.

The chain employs TRBV25-1 and TRBJ2-1, with 7 bases aligning to TRBD2. The CDR3 covers 15 residues. Trimming cost V 3 bases and J 5 bases; bases outside gene matches: 7. CDR1 is MGHDK, CDR2 SYGVNS, per germline. The CDR3 sequence: CASSDPASGNNEQFF. DNA for the CDR3: TGTGCCAGCAGTGATCCGGCTAGCGGAAACAATGAGCAGTTCTTC. Together with reference TRBV25-1 and TRBJ2-1, the CDR3 gives the full variable domain: EADIYQTPRYLVIGTGKKITLECSQTMGHDKMYWYQQDPGMELHLIHYSYGVNSTEKGDLSSESTVSRIRTEHFPLTLESARPSHTSQYLCASSDPASGNNEQFFGPGTRLTVL.

J is TRBJ2-1 and V is TRBV12-3 or TRBV12-4, with TRBD1 as a possible D gene (6 bases). V was clipped by 5 bases and J by 8 bases, with 13 bases between them. The CDR3 is 13 amino acids. The CDR3 bases are TGTGCCAGCAGTGCTGGACAGATGGATGAGCAGTTCTTC. Protein: CASSAGQMDEQFF.

This clone was counted a single time. This sequence joins TRBV19 and TRBJ1-2; 7 bases line up with TRBD1. Trimming cost V 6 bases and J 4 bases; bases outside gene matches: 8. Per germline, CDR1 LNHDA and CDR2 SQIVND (reference sequence). This CDR3 has 14 residues. The DNA of the CDR3 is TGTGCCAGTAGCCGACAGACAGGGCTCTATGGCTACACCTTC. Its translation: CASSRQTGLYGYTF. The full variable domain, in which reference TRBV19 and TRBJ1-2 provide the parts outside the CDR3, is DGGITQSPKYLFRKEGQNVTLSCEQNLNHDAMYWYRQDPGQGLRLIYYSQIVNDFQKGDIAEGYSVSREKKESFPLTVTSAQKNPTAFYLCASSRQTGLYGYTFGSGTRLTVV.

V usage is TRBV23-1 and J usage is TRBJ1-2; 7 bases map to TRBD1. TRBV23-1 falls under the ORF class, with uncertain function. V lost 0 bases, J lost 8 bases, and 12 bases stayed unmatched. This CDR3 has 16 amino acids. This chain's CDR3 is CASSQSWLTGEDGYTF. CDR3 coding DNA: TGCGCCAGCAGTCAATCGTGGCTAACAGGGGAGGACGGCTACACCTTC.

This clone showed up just once. The J gene is TRBJ1-1, the V gene TRBV14, with TRBD1 matching 7 bases. The junction had 5 bases not matched to a gene; V was cut back by 4 bases and J by 0 bases. The CDR3 consists of 15 residues. Per germline, CDR1 SGHDN and CDR2 FVKESK. In nucleotides, the CDR3 is TGTGCCAGCAGCCCGACAGGGAAACTGAACACTGAAGCTTTCTTT. Translating gives CASSPTGKLNTEAFF.

The V call is TRBV10-3, the J call TRBJ1-3, with a weak D call TRBD1 (6 bases). Germline loops: CDR1 ENHRY, CDR2 SYGVKD. This CDR3 spans 14 amino acids. Trimming took 6 bases from V and 2 from J, leaving 11 bases between them. Written as DNA, the CDR3 is TGTGCCATCAGGGGGGCAGGGACTGGAAACACCATATATTTT. It translates to CAIRGAGTGNTIYF.

The chain recombines TRBV4-1 with TRBJ2-1; D possibly corresponds to TRBD2 (6 bases). V was clipped by 1 base and J by 8 bases, with 12 bases between them. The CDR3 is made up of 14 amino acids. Germline CDR1 is MGHRA and CDR2 is YSYEKL. As DNA, the CDR3 is TGCGCCAGCAGCCAAGCTGGAGGGATCGATGAGCAGTTCTTC. Residues: CASSQAGGIDEQFF.

This chain links TRBV19 with TRBJ1-2; tentatively, D is TRBD1 (5 bases). The CDR3 has 12 residues. V lost 10 bases and J 6 bases, leaving 15 bases between the germline ends. In germline, CDR1 is LNHDA, CDR2 SQIVND (reference sequence). CDR3 residues: CATTQGPDGYTF. CDR3 coding DNA: TGTGCCACCACCCAGGGCCCAGATGGCTACACCTTC.

V gene TRBV7-9 combines with J gene TRBJ1-1; D may be TRBD1 (5 bases). The germline V gene has CDR1 SEHNR and CDR2 FQNEAQ (reference sequence). This CDR3 comprises 15 residues. V lost 0 bases and J 2 bases, leaving 10 bases between the germline ends. The CDR3 DNA follows: TGTGCCAGCAGCTTAGCTGGAGGGACCAACACTGAAGCTTTCTTT. It translates to CASSLAGGTNTEAFF.

This clone showed up just once. The chain combines TRBV9 with TRBJ1-1, with 10 positions matching TRBD1. Germline V gene data show CDR1 as SGDLS and CDR2 as YYNGEE. V trimming: 2 bases; J trimming: 5 bases; junction bases outside the gene matches: 9. There are 16 residues in the CDR3. In nucleotides, the CDR3 is TGTGCCAGCAGCGTTGGACAGGGGGTACGAGATACTGAAGCTTTCTTT. This codes for CASSVGQGVRDTEAFF.